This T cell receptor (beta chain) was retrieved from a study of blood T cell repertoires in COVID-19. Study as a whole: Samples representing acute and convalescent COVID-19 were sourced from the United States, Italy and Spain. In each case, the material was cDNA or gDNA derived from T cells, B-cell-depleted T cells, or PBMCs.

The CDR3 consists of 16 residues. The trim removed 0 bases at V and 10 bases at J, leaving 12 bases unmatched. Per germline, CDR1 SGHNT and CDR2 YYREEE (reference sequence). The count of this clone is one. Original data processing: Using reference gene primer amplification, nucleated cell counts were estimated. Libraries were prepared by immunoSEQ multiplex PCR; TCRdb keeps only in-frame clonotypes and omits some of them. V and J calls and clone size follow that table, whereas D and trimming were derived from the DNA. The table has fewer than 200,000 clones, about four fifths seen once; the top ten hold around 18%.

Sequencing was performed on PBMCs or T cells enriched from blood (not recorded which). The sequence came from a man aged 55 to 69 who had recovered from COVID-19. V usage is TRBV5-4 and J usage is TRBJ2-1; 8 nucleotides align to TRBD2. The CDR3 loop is CASSLVSRLATNEQFF. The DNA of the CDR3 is TGTGCCAGCAGCTTGGTATCCCGACTAGCGACTAACGAGCAGTTCTTC. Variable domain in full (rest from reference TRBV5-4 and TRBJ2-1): ETGVTQSPTHLIKTRGQQVTLRCSSQSGHNTVSWYQQALGQGPQFIFQYYREEENGRGNFPPRFSGLQFPNYSSELNVNALELDDSALYLCASSLVSRLATNEQFFGPGTRLTVL.